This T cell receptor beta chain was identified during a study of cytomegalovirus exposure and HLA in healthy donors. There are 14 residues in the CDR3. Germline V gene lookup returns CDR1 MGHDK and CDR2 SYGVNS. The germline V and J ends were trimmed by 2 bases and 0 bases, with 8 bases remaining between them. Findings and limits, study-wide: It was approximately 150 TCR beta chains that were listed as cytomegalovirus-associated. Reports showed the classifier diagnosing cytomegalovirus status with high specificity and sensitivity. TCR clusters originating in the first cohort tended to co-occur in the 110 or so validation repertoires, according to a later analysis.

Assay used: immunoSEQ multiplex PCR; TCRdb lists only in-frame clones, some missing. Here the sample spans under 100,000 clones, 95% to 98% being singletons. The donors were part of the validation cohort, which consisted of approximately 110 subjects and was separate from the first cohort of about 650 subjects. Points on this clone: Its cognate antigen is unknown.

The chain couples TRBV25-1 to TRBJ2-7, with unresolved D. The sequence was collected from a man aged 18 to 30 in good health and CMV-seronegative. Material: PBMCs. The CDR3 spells CASSETEISYEQYF. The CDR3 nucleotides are TGTGCCAGCAGTGAAACTGAGATCTCCTACGAGCAGTACTTC.